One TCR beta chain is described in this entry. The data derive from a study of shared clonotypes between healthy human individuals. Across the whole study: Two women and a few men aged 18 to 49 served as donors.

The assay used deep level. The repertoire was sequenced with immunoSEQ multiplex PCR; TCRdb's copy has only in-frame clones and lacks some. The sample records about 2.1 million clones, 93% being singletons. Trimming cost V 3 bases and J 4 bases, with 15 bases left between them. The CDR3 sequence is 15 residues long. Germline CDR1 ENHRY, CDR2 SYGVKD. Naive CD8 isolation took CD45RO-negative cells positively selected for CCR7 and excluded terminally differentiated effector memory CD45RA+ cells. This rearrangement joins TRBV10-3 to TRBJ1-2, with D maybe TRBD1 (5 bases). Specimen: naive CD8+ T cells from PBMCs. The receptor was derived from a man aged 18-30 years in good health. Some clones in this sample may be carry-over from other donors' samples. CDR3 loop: CAISDITERGYGYTF. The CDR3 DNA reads TGTGCCATCAGTGATATAACCGAGAGGGGCTATGGCTACACCTTC.